These T cell receptor beta chains were read from a single sample in a study of T cell responses to AZD1222 COVID-19 vaccine. Assay: immunoSEQ multiplex PCR; the TCRdb copy retains only in-frame clones and omits some. Counted here are fewer than 110,000 clones, nearly 90% occurring once; the ten biggest clones make up around 4.9%. The source was peripheral blood, collected 28 days after the second AZD1222 dose. These receptors were taken from an adult who received the AZD1222 COVID-19 vaccine. The CDR3 runs from the conserved cysteine through the conserved F or W. The D gene is left open where the match is weak. Where a row states a size, it is once, few, many or the class of an expanded clone; other rows omit it.

J gene | D gene | clone size | CDR3 length | V gene | CDR3 DNA | CDR3 protein
TRBJ1-2 | . | . | 15 | TRBV19 | TGTGCCAGTAGTTCACTGACAGGTCGAGCTTATGGCTACACCTTC | CASSSLTGRAYGYTF
TRBJ1-1 | . | few | 14 | TRBV18 | TGTGCCAGCTCACCCGAGGCCCCGAGGACTGAAGCTTTCTTT | CASSPEAPRTEAFF
TRBJ2-1 | . | . | 16 | TRBV3-1/TRBV3-2 | TGTGCCAGCAGCCAAGTTGGTCAAGGCTCCTACAATGAGCAGTTCTTC | CASSQVGQGSYNEQFF
TRBJ2-2 | . | . | 14 | TRBV3-1/TRBV3-2 | TGTGCCAGCAGCCAAAACAGGAACACCGGGGAGCTGTTTTTT | CASSQNRNTGELFF
TRBJ1-4 | . | . | 16 | TRBV19 | TGTGCCAGTAGTATAGGGGGAGTCCCCGATAATGAAAAACTGTTTTTT | CASSIGGVPDNEKLFF
TRBJ1-6 | . | . | 16 | TRBV7-2 | TGTGCCAGCAGCCTGACAAGGAGCTCCTATAATTCACCCCTCCACTTT | CASSLTRSSYNSPLHF
TRBJ1-5 | TRBD1 | . | 15 | TRBV28 | TGTGCCATAACAGCGGGACAGGGGAGCGATCAGCCCCAGCATTTT | CAITAGQGSDQPQHF
TRBJ1-2 | TRBD1 | . | 15 | TRBV9 | TGTGCCAGCAGCGTAGGAGCTGGGCAGGGGGATGGCTACACCTTC | CASSVGAGQGDGYTF
TRBJ2-7 | TRBD1 | . | 14 | TRBV15 | TGTGCCACCAGCCCCCGGGACAGCACCTACGAGCAGTACTTC | CATSPRDSTYEQYF
TRBJ2-7 | . | . | 11 | TRBV6-2/TRBV6-3 | TGTGCCAGCAGTAACTACTACGAGCAGTACTTC | CASSNYYEQYF
TRBJ2-7 | . | . | 13 | TRBV28 | TGTGCCAGCAGTTTCCCGGGAACCTACGAGCAGTACTTC | CASSFPGTYEQYF
TRBJ1-1 | . | few | 15 | TRBV2 | TGTGCCAGCAGCCGCCTAACAGGGTATGACACTGAAGCTTTCTTT | CASSRLTGYDTEAFF
TRBJ2-7 | TRBD1 | . | 14 | TRBV10-1 | TGCGCCAGCACCTCCGGGGCAGGGGGCAACGAGCAGTACTTC | CASTSGAGGNEQYF
TRBJ2-2 | . | many | 13 | TRBV6-5 | TGTGCCAGCAGTCAAACGGAATCCGGGGAGCTGTTTTTT | CASSQTESGELFF
TRBJ1-6 | . | . | 15 | TRBV25-1 | TGTGCCAGCAGTGAACAAGACCTGTGGTACTCACCCCTCCACTTT | CASSEQDLWYSPLHF
TRBJ2-7 | . | . | 16 | TRBV27 | TGTGCCAGCAGTCCCCCGGGCTCGGGGATTGTCTACGAGCAGTACTTC | CASSPPGSGIVYEQYF
TRBJ1-2 | . | . | 16 | TRBV18 | TGTGCCAGCTCACCGGGGGACCTTACCACAAACTATGGCTACACCTTC | CASSPGDLTTNYGYTF
TRBJ1-2 | . | . | 13 | TRBV21-1 | TGTGCCGGAAGGGACAGTTTACTCTATGGCTACACCTTC | CAGRDSLLYGYTF
TRBJ1-2 | . | once | 15 | TRBV6-2/TRBV6-3 | TGTGCCAGCAGTTACCTAGGGAATCGGAGAAGTGGCTACACCTTC | CASSYLGNRRSGYTF
TRBJ2-7 | TRBD1 | . | 13 | TRBV12-3/TRBV12-4 | TGTGCCAGCAGCCCGGGACAGGGTTCCGAGCAGTACTTC | CASSPGQGSEQYF
TRBJ2-7 | . | . | 11 | TRBV5-5 | TGTGCCAGCAGCTTCTCCTACGAGCAGTACTTC | CASSFSYEQYF
TRBJ2-7 | . | . | 13 | TRBV11-2 | TGTGCCAGCAGCCATACGTCCGACTACGAGCAGTACTTC | CASSHTSDYEQYF
TRBJ1-6 | . | . | 16 | TRBV3-1/TRBV3-2 | TGTGCCAGCAGCAGGGGATCTAGCTCCTATAATTCACCCCTCCACTTT | CASSRGSSSYNSPLHF
TRBJ1-6 | . | . | 12 | TRBV3-1/TRBV3-2 | TGTGCCAGCAGCCCGGTGAATTCACCCCTCCACTTT | CASSPVNSPLHF
TRBJ2-1 | . | once | 15 | TRBV9 | TGTGCCAGCAGCGTGGGCAGGGGATCCGACAATGAGCAGTTCTTC | CASSVGRGSDNEQFF
TRBJ1-6 | . | . | 15 | TRBV19 | TGTGCCAGTAGTACCACCGGGACTGGAAATTCACCCCTCCACTTT | CASSTTGTGNSPLHF
TRBJ2-7 | . | once | 14 | TRBV5-1 | TGCGCCAGCAGCCCCGGACAGAAAGCCTACGAGCAGTACTTC | CASSPGQKAYEQYF
TRBJ1-2 | . | . | 14 | TRBV19 | TGTGCCAGTATCCGGCTCGGCGGACCCTATGGCTACACCTTC | CASIRLGGPYGYTF
TRBJ2-7 | . | . | 13 | TRBV5-1 | TGCGCCAGCAGCTCGACAGCCTCCTACGAGCAGTACTTC | CASSSTASYEQYF
TRBJ2-7 | TRBD1 | few | 15 | TRBV11-3 | TGTGCCAGCAGCTTGCAAAGGACAGGGCAGGACGAGCAGTACTTC | CASSLQRTGQDEQYF
TRBJ2-3 | . | . | 15 | TRBV18 | TGTGCCAGCTCACCCTCCGGGGGAGAAACAGATACGCAGTATTTT | CASSPSGGETDTQYF
TRBJ1-2 | . | few | 11 | TRBV29-1 | TGCAGCGTTGTGGCCCCGCCGGGCTACACCTTC | CSVVAPPGYTF
TRBJ1-1 | . | . | 14 | TRBV18 | TGTGCCAGCTCACAGGGTGTTGAGAACACTGAAGCTTTCTTT | CASSQGVENTEAFF
TRBJ2-1 | . | . | 15 | TRBV18 | TGTGCCAGCTCACCACAGGGCAGCTCCTACAATGAGCAGTTCTTC | CASSPQGSSYNEQFF
TRBJ1-2 | TRBD1 | . | 17 | TRBV3-1/TRBV3-2 | TGTGCCAGCAGCCAAGAGGCCTCAGGGACAGTTAACTATGGCTACACCTTC | CASSQEASGTVNYGYTF
TRBJ2-7 | . | . | 16 | TRBV5-6 | TGTGCCAGCAGCTTGATCGGGACCTCCTTCTTACACGAGCAGTACTTC | CASSLIGTSFLHEQYF
TRBJ2-3 | . | . | 15 | TRBV7-3 | TGTGCCAGCAGCTTAATATCAGGGATTGCAGATACGCAGTATTTT | CASSLISGIADTQYF
TRBJ2-3 | . | . | 15 | TRBV4-1 | TGCGCCAGCAGCCAAGAGGCCTATCGCACAGATACGCAGTATTTT | CASSQEAYRTDTQYF
TRBJ1-5 | TRBD1 | . | 14 | TRBV30 | TGTGCCTGGAGTCAGGGGGCTGGCGGTCAGCCCCAGCATTTT | CAWSQGAGGQPQHF
TRBJ1-2 | . | . | 17 | TRBV5-5 | TGTGCCAGCAGCTTGGAAGGGCCCCCCCTTTCCTCCTATGGCTACACCTTC | CASSLEGPPLSSYGYTF
TRBJ1-5 | . | . | 15 | TRBV18 | TGTGCCAGCTCACCCCGGGGGGGCGGCAATCAGCCCCAGCATTTT | CASSPRGGGNQPQHF
TRBJ1-2 | . | . | 12 | TRBV20-1 | TGCAGTGCTAGTCGACTTAACTATGGCTACACCTTC | CSASRLNYGYTF
TRBJ1-2 | . | once | 13 | TRBV6-5 | TGTGCCAGCAGGAGGGACGGCCTGGGTGGCTACACCTTC | CASRRDGLGGYTF
TRBJ1-4 | TRBD1 | . | 17 | TRBV28 | TGTGCCAGCAGTTTATATACCAGGGGGTCAACTAATGAAAAACTGTTTTTT | CASSLYTRGSTNEKLFF
TRBJ1-5 | TRBD1 | few | 14 | TRBV2 | TGTGCCAGCAGTGCTCGACAGGGCCTCGCTAGCCAGCATTTT | CASSARQGLASQHF
TRBJ1-6 | . | . | 16 | TRBV21-1 | TGTGCCAGCAGCAAAGCGCAAGCCTCATTCAATTCACCCCTCCACTTT | CASSKAQASFNSPLHF
TRBJ2-1 | TRBD2 | . | 15 | TRBV6-5 | TGTGCCAGCAGTATGGGGGGGGGTAACTACAATGAGCAGTTCTTC | CASSMGGGNYNEQFF